Following are 5 T cell receptor beta chains from one sample sequenced in a study of CD8 T cells in ankylosing spondylitis. Study-wide findings and caveats: Blood from ankylosing spondylitis patients appeared to carry a characteristic roughly eight-variant TCR beta motif.

Their antigen targets remain unknown. One entry per CDR3 protein results from TCRdb running MiXCR on the 5' RACE reads. The profile shows hundreds of thousands of distinct CDR3 sequences, about 13% of them singletons. The material sequenced was blood, either unsorted or a sorted T cell fraction (not recorded which). The source is a male donor with ankylosing spondylitis.

A few counts support this clonotype. The chain is built from TRBV18 and TRBJ2-7, with TRBD2 as a possible D gene (7 bases). Trimming removed 4 bases from V and 5 bases from J, with 21 bases in between. CDR1 is KGHSH, CDR2 LQKENI, per germline. The CDR3 contains 16 residues. The DNA for the CDR3 is TGTGCCAGCTCACTACGGGTAGCCGGGGGGCCCGACGAGCAGTACGTC. Its translation: CASSLRVAGGPDEQYV.

J is TRBJ2-7 and V is TRBV20-1; tentatively, D is TRBD1 (5 bases). Germline V gives CDR1 DFQATT, CDR2 SNEGSKA (reference sequence). The CDR3 runs to 12 residues. V shed 6 bases and J shed 4 bases, with 13 bases lying between them. The CDR3 reads CSAQGSSYEQYF. Here the CDR3 DNA reads TGCAGTGCCCAGGGATCATCGTACGAGCAGTACTTC.

The chain carries TRBV6-5 and TRBJ2-5; D possibly uses TRBD1 or TRBD2 (6 bases each). Germline values: CDR1 MNHEY, CDR2 SVGAGI. The CDR3 is made up of 16 amino acids. V lost 0 bases and J lost 7, with 18 bases in between. The CDR3 DNA follows: TGTGCCAGCAGTTACTCCCCCGGGGGCGGTTTAGGGACCCAGTACTTC. It specifies CASSYSPGGGLGTQYF.

This clonotype was detected only a few times. The chain is built from TRBV18 and TRBJ2-1, with a tentative D call TRBD2 (5 bases). The germline V gene encodes CDR1 KGHSH and CDR2 LQKENI. The ends were cut back, 3 bases at V and 7 bases at J, with 10 bases in the middle. The CDR3 is made up of 13 amino acids. Here the CDR3 reads CASSPSEVNEQFF. The CDR3 bases are TGTGCCAGCTCACCTAGCGAGGTTAATGAGCAGTTCTTC.

This clonotype appeared a few times. The J gene is TRBJ2-1, the V gene TRBV20-1; TRBD2 agrees at 14 bases. With V trimmed by 6 bases and J by 9 bases, 7 bases remained unmatched. This CDR3 comprises 14 residues. Looked up from germline, CDR1 is DFQATT and CDR2 is SNEGSKA (reference sequence). Written as DNA, the CDR3 is TGCAGTGCCCAGGGACTAGCGGGAGTTGGTGAGCAGTTCTTC. This translates into CSAQGLAGVGEQFF.